Given below is one TCR beta chain in context. Original methodology: Quantification of nucleated cells was approximated via reference gene primer amplification. Sequencing used immunoSEQ multiplex PCR; TCRdb keeps in-frame clones, though not all of them. Clone size and V and J calls were adopted from that table, with D and trimming inferred from the DNA. The data show 250,000 to 300,000 clones, about 80% seen once. V lost 6 bases, J lost 4 bases, and 6 bases stayed unmatched. The CDR3 has 13 residues. Germline values: CDR1 SGHTA, CDR2 FQGNSA. The record originates from a study of blood T cell repertoires in COVID-19. On the study more broadly: Spain, Italy and the United States supplied samples that represented acute and convalescent COVID-19. In each case, the material was cDNA or gDNA derived from T cells, B-cell-depleted T cells, or PBMCs.

The chain uses TRBV7-2 and TRBJ2-7; 7 nucleotides align to TRBD2. Input material: peripheral blood. The clonotype comes from a woman aged 80 or over with acute or convalescent COVID-19. The CDR3 nucleotides are TGTGCCAGCAGATCTAGAGCGGGGTACGAGCAGTACTTC. Encoded protein: CASRSRAGYEQYF. The variable domain in full, with the rest retrieved from reference TRBV7-2 and TRBJ2-7, is GAGVSQSPSNKVTEKGKDVELRCDPISGHTALYWYRQSLGQGLEFLIYFQGNSAPDKSGLPSDRFSAERTGGSVSTLTIQRTQQEDSAVYLCASRSRAGYEQYFGPGTRLTVT.